The subject of this entry is one T cell receptor (beta chain). Original data processing: Researchers report that nucleated cell counts were estimated from reference gene primer amplification. Method: immunoSEQ multiplex PCR; TCRdb's copy keeps in-frame clones and lacks some. Clone size and V and J calls were adopted from that table, with D and trimming inferred from the DNA. Of 250,000 to 300,000 clones in the sample, around 83% were seen once. The record originates from a study of blood T cell repertoires in COVID-19. Across the whole study: Acute and convalescent COVID-19 samples came from the United States, Italy and Spain. T cells, B-cell-depleted T cells, or PBMCs provided the cDNA or gDNA that served as material.

V gave up 6 bases and J gave up 4 bases, with 12 bases separating them. The CDR3 sequence is 13 residues long. This chain connects TRBV23-1 to TRBJ2-5; the D gene is possibly TRBD1 (5 bases). TRBV23-1 is filed as an ORF, its function uncertain. Sequences were obtained from peripheral blood. The TCR sequence derives from a man aged 18 to 30 with active or convalescent COVID-19. The CDR3 coding sequence is TGCGCCAGCAGGGGTAAAGGGGTAGAGACCCAGTACTTC. It is translated as CASRGKGVETQYF.